This is a list of T cell receptor beta chains from one sample in a study of OX40 agonist ivuxolimab in advanced cancers. The protocol was immunoSEQ multiplex PCR, while the TCRdb copy is restricted to in-frame clones and leaves out a portion. The sample has approximately 70,000 clones; roughly four fifths are singletons. The sample was CD4+ or CD8+ T cells sorted from blood, taken in a trial of the OX40 agonist ivuxolimab. These receptors were collected from an adult with an advanced solid tumor such as melanoma, head and neck, liver or kidney cancer. CDR3s include the opening cysteine and the closing phenylalanine or tryptophan. D genes are given only for firm matches. The size of a clone is reported for some rows only, either as once, few or many, or as a class for expanded clones.

J gene	clone size	V gene	D gene	CDR3 protein	CDR3 DNA
TRBJ1-2	.	TRBV11-2	.	CASSLGQHNYGYTF	TGTGCCAGCAGCTTAGGCCAGCATAACTATGGCTACACCTTC
TRBJ1-2	.	TRBV28	.	CASRGGQGVANYGYTF	TGTGCCAGCAGGGGGGGGCAGGGCGTCGCTAACTATGGCTACACCTTC
TRBJ1-3	.	TRBV6-1	.	CASIFDSGNTIYF	TGTGCCAGCATTTTCGACTCTGGAAACACCATATATTTT
TRBJ2-7	.	TRBV30	.	CASDPTGGAYEQYF	TGTGCCTCCGATCCGACAGGCGGAGCCTACGAGCAGTACTTC
TRBJ2-1	.	TRBV5-1	.	CASSLGRGIAYNEQFF	TGCGCCAGCAGCTTGGGACGGGGGATCGCCTACAATGAGCAGTTCTTC
TRBJ2-7	.	TRBV10-3	TRBD1	CAIMGPDREHEQYF	TGTGCCATCATGGGCCCCGACAGGGAACACGAGCAGTACTTC
TRBJ1-2	.	TRBV19	TRBD1	CANPRGRRRPDYGYTF	TGTGCCAACCCCAGGGGGCGCCGGAGGCCTGACTATGGCTACACCTTC
TRBJ1-2	.	TRBV4-1	.	CASSQDTQGSSFYGYTF	TGCGCCAGCAGCCAAGATACGCAGGGGTCTTCTTTCTATGGCTACACCTTC
TRBJ1-6	few	TRBV7-8	.	CASSSRTTDNSPLHF	TGTGCCAGTTCCTCGAGGACGACGGATAATTCACCCCTCCACTTT
TRBJ2-5	few	TRBV6-5	.	CASRASEGETQYF	TGTGCCAGCCGGGCCTCTGAAGGGGAGACCCAGTACTTC
TRBJ2-7	.	TRBV6-5	TRBD1	CASRPKGTGPYEQYF	TGTGCCAGCAGACCGAAAGGGACAGGGCCCTACGAGCAGTACTTC
TRBJ2-2	once	TRBV27	TRBD2	CASSRQAGAVTGELFF	TGTGCCAGCAGTCGGCAAGCGGGGGCCGTAACCGGGGAGCTGTTTTTT
TRBJ2-3	.	TRBV6-5	.	CASSPLRTTDTQYF	TGTGCCAGCAGCCCGCTTCGAACCACAGATACGCAGTATTTT
TRBJ2-7	.	TRBV6-5	.	CASSDRQSTKQYF	TGTGCCAGCAGCGACAGACAATCTACGAAGCAGTACTTC
TRBJ2-3	.	TRBV19	.	CASSPIGGRADTQYF	TGTGCCAGTAGCCCAATCGGGGGGCGTGCAGATACGCAGTATTTT
TRBJ2-3	few	TRBV18	.	CASSPNSGDTQYF	TGTGCCAGCTCACCGAATTCCGGAGATACGCAGTATTTT
TRBJ1-2	.	TRBV7-2	.	CASSSFLRVDKAFYGYTF	TGTGCCAGCAGCTCATTTCTCCGGGTCGACAAGGCGTTCTATGGCTACACCTTC
TRBJ1-5	.	TRBV28	.	CASSYDKRGQPQHF	TGTGCCAGCAGTTATGACAAGCGAGGTCAGCCCCAGCATTTT
TRBJ2-3	.	TRBV5-1	.	CASRRDSSTDTQYF	TGCGCCAGCAGGAGGGACTCAAGCACAGATACGCAGTATTTT
TRBJ1-2	.	TRBV6-5	.	CASSYTGSSYGYTF	TGTGCCAGCAGTTACACGGGCTCCTCATATGGCTACACCTTC
TRBJ1-3	.	TRBV5-4	.	CASRDSLFSGNTIYF	TGTGCCAGCAGGGACAGCCTTTTCTCTGGAAACACCATATATTTT
TRBJ2-5	.	TRBV5-5	TRBD1	CASSFQTGGWETQYF	TGTGCCAGCAGCTTCCAGACAGGGGGCTGGGAGACCCAGTACTTC
TRBJ2-7	.	TRBV6-6	.	CASKVGHGATYEQYF	TGTGCCAGCAAGGTTGGACACGGAGCGACCTACGAGCAGTACTTC
TRBJ1-5	.	TRBV6-1	.	CASSDRGSGNQPQHF	TGTGCCAGCAGTGACAGGGGATCGGGCAATCAGCCCCAGCATTTT
TRBJ2-5	.	TRBV15	TRBD2	CATRRGGGAGETQYF	TGTGCCACCAGAAGGGGCGGGGGGGCCGGTGAGACCCAGTACTTC
TRBJ1-3	.	TRBV11-2	.	CASSLRGGTGNTIYF	TGTGCCAGCAGCTTACGGGGAGGGACTGGAAACACCATATATTTT
TRBJ2-4	once	TRBV5-4	TRBD1	CASSREQGGIQYF	TGTGCCAGCAGTAGGGAACAGGGGGGCATTCAGTACTTC
TRBJ2-1	few	TRBV5-1	TRBD2	CASSLAGGGGVHEQFF	TGCGCCAGCAGCTTGGCCGGGGGGGGCGGGGTCCACGAGCAGTTCTTC
TRBJ2-1	.	TRBV28	TRBD2	CASRTSLNNEQFF	TGTGCCAGTCGGACTAGCCTCAACAATGAGCAGTTCTTC
TRBJ2-7	once	TRBV18	TRBD1	CASSLKSGTGFYEQYF	TGTGCCAGCTCCCTAAAATCCGGGACAGGATTCTACGAGCAGTACTTC
TRBJ2-4	.	TRBV4-2	.	CASSQAFAKNIQYF	TGTGCCAGCAGCCAAGCGTTCGCCAAAAACATTCAGTACTTC
TRBJ2-7	.	TRBV6-7	.	CASSYSSPGRHEQYF	TGTGCCAGCAGTTACTCGTCCCCGGGGCGCCACGAGCAGTACTTC
TRBJ1-2	.	TRBV6-6	TRBD1	CASSPQGDYGYTF	TGTGCCAGCAGCCCACAGGGGGACTATGGCTACACCTTC
TRBJ1-5	.	TRBV10-2	TRBD1	CASSDSRRGSAFDNQPQHF	TGCGCCAGCAGTGATTCCCGCAGGGGGTCTGCGTTCGACAATCAGCCCCAGCATTTT
TRBJ2-5	.	TRBV5-1	.	CASSFIGRDQETQYF	TGCGCCAGCAGCTTTATCGGGCGGGACCAAGAGACCCAGTACTTC